This entry concerns a single T cell receptor (beta chain). This clone's antigen is unknown. No base quality information exists; no much larger clone differs at one position. Enrolling through a virtual design, the prospective study's participants ranged in age from roughly 18 to 95 years and lived across some 22 United States geographic areas. Cohort assignment in the prospective study relied on participant-reported clinical history from a screening survey and a study questionnaire. Exposed participants had been in contact with someone with a PCR-confirmed or clinician-diagnosed COVID-19 case within 2 weeks of study entry. In the prospective study, mobile phlebotomists collected whole blood, serum and a nasopharyngeal or oropharyngeal swab from each participant. Prospective study participants could optionally give additional blood draws and questionnaires over an approximately two-month period. Before DNA extraction, blood samples from the prospective study were shipped at room temperature or frozen.

TCRbeta CDR3 regions were amplified from genomic DNA by means of the immunoSEQ Assay, a bias-controlled multiplex PCR. Per the authors' processing: Within the assay, amplification of reference gene primers was used to estimate how many nucleated cells each sample contained. To quantify the absolute abundance of each unique TCRbeta CDR3 rearrangement, sequence reads were collapsed and filtered. For each sample, productive Simpson clonality was calculated as the square root of Simpson's diversity index across productive rearrangements. Entries here come from immuneACCESS through TCRdb and include only in-frame sequences with V and J called. Some clones fail to appear in such tables; in the studies checked, an unresolved V gene covers under half of the shortfall, and the cause of the remainder is unknown. V, J and clone size were drawn from that table, and D and trimming were deduced from the DNA. A total of 280,000 or so clones appear in this sample, over 85% of them only once. The ten largest clones represent roughly 2.9% of the sample.

The data are from a study of blood T cell repertoires in COVID-19 (dated by TCRdb to about 2020). With respect to the entire study: Collaborator samples came from the United States, Italy and Spain and covered acute and convalescent phases of COVID-19. The prospective study material was composed of cDNA or gDNA derived from T cells, B-cell-depleted T cells, or PBMCs. The dataset comprised deeply sampled blood TCRbeta repertoires from subjects exposed to, actively infected with, or recovered from COVID-19. The repertoires were released in a freely available public database intended as a resource for research on the immune response to SARS-CoV-2. Samples came from the ongoing ImmuneRACE study (first 160 participants) plus 1,254 subjects from 6 global collaborators. Sample metadata almost always included a de-identified subject ID, COVID-19 status, age in years and sex. Where available, HLA class I and class II types were taken from metadata supplied by the sample provider and were not determined by assay-based typing. What the work shows at the level of the full study, not this receptor alone: The amount of clinical and demographic metadata varied by source and participant and was provided uncurated.

The specimen was PBMCs or T cells enriched from blood (not recorded which). The clonotype was recovered from a woman aged 45 to 65 who had been exposed to COVID-19.

CDR3 reads: CASSIEARGNSPLHF. The base sequence is TGTGCCAGTAGTATAGAGGCCAGGGGTAATTCACCCCTCCACTTT. The rearranged chain carries TRBV19 and TRBJ1-6; the D gene is possibly TRBD1, with 6 bases matching. V is pared back by 0 bases and J by 6 bases, with 9 bases lying between the germline termini. Measured from the cysteine to the phenylalanine, the CDR3 is 15 residues long. Only the CDR3 portion is preserved as DNA: 45 bases, with reading frame beginning at the first base. Per the germline V gene (reference sequence), LNHDA is the CDR1 and SQIVND is the CDR2.